The 27 T cell receptor beta chains in this list originate from one sample, sequenced in a study of blood T cell repertoires in COVID-19 (dated by TCRdb to about 2020). Libraries came from the immunoSEQ multiplex PCR assay. In TCRdb, the immuneACCESS table is reduced to in-frame sequences with V and J assigned. These tables do not hold every clone; where another copy was compared, an unresolved V gene accounts for under half, and the others remain unexplained. In this sample the table shows approximately 80,000 clones, around 88% of which occur a single time. Around 7% of the sample belongs to the ten largest clones. The specimen sequenced was peripheral blood. The receptors come from a woman older than 75 with acute or convalescent COVID-19.

V and J are TRBV4-1 and TRBJ2-7; 9 positions agree with TRBD2. The J segment lost 4 bases and the V segment lost 0 bases, leaving 7 bases of the junction unmatched. The CDR3 runs 16 residues. Germline V gives CDR1 MGHRA, CDR2 YSYEKL. CDR3 DNA: TGCGCCAGCAGCCAAGACTCGACGGCGGGAGGGTACGAGCAGTACTTC. The encoded protein is CASSQDSTAGGYEQYF.

This clone occurred a few times. The chain has TRBV10-3 and TRBJ2-7; 10 positions agree with TRBD1. The CDR3 consists of 14 residues. V lost 0 bases, J lost 6 bases, and 2 bases stayed unmatched. Germline V CDR1 and CDR2: ENHRY, SYGVKD. The CDR3 bases are TGTGCCATCAGTGAGTCGGACAGGGGGGGCGAGCAGTACTTC. This sequence encodes CAISESDRGGEQYF.

This chain links TRBV5-6 with TRBJ1-3; D uncertain. Trimming took 6 bases from V and 0 from J, leaving 16 bases between them. The CDR3 loop spans 16 amino acids. Germline CDR1 is SGHDT and CDR2 is YYEEEE. CDR3 sequence (DNA): TGTGCCAGCAACCCTGGTGGCTTTTCCTCTGGAAACACCATATATTTT. This sequence encodes CASNPGGFSSGNTIYF.

The rearrangement links TRBV3-1 (or the pseudogene TRBV3-2) to TRBJ1-5, with D hard to call. CDR3 length equals 12 residues. The V end lost 4 bases, the J end lost 5 bases, and 6 bases lay between the germline ends. CDR1 LGHDT and CDR2 YNNKEL come from the germline V gene (reference sequence). The DNA of the CDR3 is TGTGCCAGCAGCCTGCGGGATCAGCCCCAGCATTTT. Protein sequence: CASSLRDQPQHF.

The chain carries TRBV5-5 and TRBJ2-3; weak D call: TRBD1 (5 bases). This CDR3 is 15 amino acids long. The germline V gene has CDR1 SGHKS and CDR2 YYEKEE (reference sequence). Trimming cost V 4 bases and J 2 bases, with 14 bases left between them. The CDR3 DNA reads as TGTGCCAGCAGCCCACTTAGCAGGGCCACAGATACGCAGTATTTT. It encodes CASSPLSRATDTQYF.

The V gene is TRBV6-5, the J gene TRBJ1-1; 9 positions agree with TRBD1. Germline CDR1 reads MNHEY; CDR2 reads SVGAGI. The CDR3 has 14 residues. The J segment lost 1 base and the V segment lost 6 bases, leaving 3 bases of the junction unmatched. The CDR3 protein is CASRGGQGNTEAFF. The CDR3 DNA reads TGTGCCAGCAGGGGGGGACAGGGGAACACTGAAGCTTTCTTT.

This chain's CDR3 is CASSPSGASTGELFF. In DNA form, the CDR3 reads TGTGCCAGCAGCCCCAGCGGGGCGAGCACCGGGGAGCTGTTTTTT. The chain employs TRBV6-2 or TRBV6-3 and TRBJ2-2; 7 nucleotides match TRBD2. The junction had 8 bases not matched to a gene; V was cut back by 6 bases and J by 4 bases. The CDR3 loop spans 15 amino acids. Germline values: CDR1 MNHEY, CDR2 SVGEGT.

The chain is built from TRBV4-3 and TRBJ2-1, with TRBD2 matching 7 bases. V was pared by 0 bases and J by 11 bases, with 10 bases of the junction left unmatched. CDR1 and CDR2 (germline): LGHNA, YSLEER. CDR3 size: 15 residues. The CDR3 DNA reads TGCGCCAGCAGCCAAGAGGGTGGTTCAGGGACTAAGCAGTTCTTC. Its protein product is CASSQEGGSGTKQFF.

The chain uses TRBV19 and TRBJ1-5; maybe TRBD1 (5 bases). The ends were cut back, 5 bases at V and 0 bases at J, with 20 bases in the middle. Germline CDR1 reads LNHDA; CDR2 reads SQIVND (reference sequence). The CDR3 runs 18 residues. CDR3 loop: CASSAQARRQYSNQPQHF. The CDR3 DNA sequence: TGTGCCAGTAGTGCTCAGGCCCGACGACAGTATAGCAATCAGCCCCAGCATTTT.

The chain is built from TRBV29-1 and TRBJ1-2, with D tentatively TRBD1 (5 bases). The germline V and J ends were trimmed by 3 bases and 6 bases, with 14 bases remaining between them. CDR1 is SQVTM, CDR2 ANQGSEA, per germline. The CDR3 sequence is 13 residues long. DNA of the CDR3: TGCAGCGTTGATCCAGGGTTGAGTGATGGCTACACCTTC. This codes for CSVDPGLSDGYTF.

The V call is TRBV7-9, the J call TRBJ1-2, with 9 bases lining up with TRBD1. V lost 5 bases to trimming and J lost 6 bases; unmatched junction nucleotides: 4. Germline V lookup: CDR1 SEHNR, CDR2 FQNEAQ (reference sequence). The CDR3 sequence is 13 residues long. The CDR3 sequence: CASSQDRGNGYTF. The CDR3 DNA sequence: TGTGCCAGCAGCCAGGACAGGGGCAATGGCTACACCTTC. Looking up the rest from reference TRBV7-9 and TRBJ1-2 gives the full variable domain: DTGVSQNPRHKITKRGQNVTFRCDPISEHNRLYWYRQTLGQGPEFLTYFQNEAQLEKSRLLSDRFSAERPKGSFSTLEIQRTEQGDSAMYLCASSQDRGNGYTFGSGTRLTVV.

This clone has only one observation. CDR3 residues: CASSRTGGTEAFF. CDR3 in DNA: TGTGCCAGCAGTCGAACAGGGGGCACTGAAGCTTTCTTT. This chain uses TRBV6-5 with TRBJ1-1; 8 nucleotides line up with TRBD1. CDR3 length: 13 residues. The J segment lost 4 bases and the V segment lost 5 bases, leaving 3 bases of the junction unmatched. Germline assignment: CDR1 MNHEY and CDR2 SVGAGI.

The CDR3, as DNA: TGTGCCAGCAGCTTAGCGGGACAACCGAACACTGAAGCTTTCTTT. It codes for CASSLAGQPNTEAFF. The chain has TRBV13 and TRBJ1-1; possible D gene TRBD1, 6 bases. The CDR3 spans 15 residues. Trimming cost V 1 base and J 1 base, with 10 bases left between them. Germline V gene lookup returns CDR1 PRHDT and CDR2 FYEKMQ (reference sequence).

This clone was observed a single time. V and J are TRBV7-8 and TRBJ2-7; a weak D match, TRBD1 (5 bases). V lost 5 bases and J 4 bases, leaving 12 bases between the germline ends. Looked up from germline, CDR1 is SGHVS and CDR2 is FQNEAQ. This CDR3 comprises 13 residues. The CDR3, as DNA: TGTGCCAGCAGCGCAGGGCCACGGTACGAGCAGTACTTC. Protein: CASSAGPRYEQYF.

This rearrangement joins TRBV5-1 to TRBJ1-6, with D uncertain. The CDR3 has 16 amino acids. The germline V gene encodes CDR1 SGHRS and CDR2 YFSETQ. Trimming took 0 bases from V and 0 from J, leaving 7 bases between them. In nucleotides, the CDR3 is TGCGCCAGCAGCTTGGCCGGGAGCTCCTATAATTCACCCCTCCACTTT. Its translation is CASSLAGSSYNSPLHF.

The rearrangement uses TRBV18 and TRBJ1-6; D is ambiguous. V was pared by 4 bases and J by 14 bases, with 15 bases between. This CDR3 comprises 13 residues. Per the germline V gene, CDR1 is KGHSH and CDR2 is LQKENI. DNA of the CDR3: TGTGCCAGCTCACAAAAGGAGGGCGAGTCCCTCCACTTT. As protein: CASSQKEGESLHF.

The chain combines TRBV5-5 with TRBJ2-5; TRBD1 matches 7 bases. V was pared by 5 bases and J by 2 bases, with 6 bases of the junction left unmatched. CDR1 and CDR2 (germline): SGHKS, YYEKEE (reference sequence). The CDR3 has 14 residues. The CDR3 bases are TGTGCCAGCAGGACGGTGGACAGGCAAGAGACCCAGTACTTC. This sequence encodes CASRTVDRQETQYF.

The V gene is TRBV5-1, the J gene TRBJ2-2, with a weak D call TRBD1 (6 bases). The CDR3 extends over 15 amino acids. Germline CDR1 and CDR2: SGHRS and YFSETQ. Trimming stripped 0 bases from V and 7 bases from J, with 13 bases between. In nucleotides, the CDR3 is TGCGCCAGCAGCTTGGCCGACAGGTTAAACGGGGAGCTGTTTTTT. It translates to CASSLADRLNGELFF. The entire variable domain, with the rest obtained from reference TRBV5-1 and TRBJ2-2, is as follows: KAGVTQTPRYLIKTRGQQVTLSCSPISGHRSVSWYQQTPGQGLQFLFEYFSETQRNKGNFPGRFSGRQFSNSRSEMNVSTLELGDSALYLCASSLADRLNGELFFGEGSRLTVL.

This chain joins TRBV19 and TRBJ1-1, with D unclear. V was pared by 5 bases and J by 0 bases, with 7 bases between. The CDR3 covers 13 residues. Germline loops: CDR1 LNHDA, CDR2 SQIVND (reference sequence). CDR3 sequence reads: CASSFNVNTEAFF. CDR3 nucleotides: TGTGCCAGTAGTTTTAATGTGAACACTGAAGCTTTCTTT.

The V call is TRBV4-1, the J call TRBJ1-2, with D unresolved. V was clipped by 0 bases and J by 0 bases, with 11 bases between them. Germline V CDR1 and CDR2: MGHRA, YSYEKL. CDR3 length equals 16 residues. As DNA, the CDR3 is TGCGCCAGCAGCCAAGAGGGTGTTGGGCCTAACTATGGCTACACCTTC. Amino acid sequence: CASSQEGVGPNYGYTF.

The chain links TRBV13 to TRBJ2-7, with D maybe TRBD1 (5 bases). Looked up from germline, CDR1 is PRHDT and CDR2 is FYEKMQ (reference sequence). Trimming shortened V by 0 bases and J by 4 bases, and 16 bases separated the two germline ends. The length of the CDR3 is 16 residues. For the CDR3, the DNA is TGTGCCAGCAGCTTAGGGGGGTTCGGTAGGGGTTACGAGCAGTACTTC. Translated, it gives CASSLGGFGRGYEQYF.

The chain recombines TRBV5-4 with TRBJ2-7, with a tentative D call TRBD2 (6 bases). Germline values: CDR1 SGHNT, CDR2 YYREEE (reference sequence). This CDR3 has 17 residues. V shed 0 bases and J shed 4 bases, with 20 bases lying between them. In DNA, the CDR3 is TGTGCCAGCAGCTTGGGTCGGTGGTCGGGAGCGGCGTACGAGCAGTACTTC. Residues: CASSLGRWSGAAYEQYF.

CDR3: CASSPLRSSGGTDTQYF. DNA of the CDR3: TGTGCCAGCAGCCCTCTTCGATCTAGCGGGGGCACAGATACGCAGTATTTT. This rearrangement joins TRBV3-1 (or the pseudogene TRBV3-2) to TRBJ2-3; TRBD2 agrees at 9 bases. Per the germline V gene, CDR1 is LGHDT and CDR2 is YNNKEL (reference sequence). V was pared by 4 bases and J by 1 base, with 9 bases of the junction left unmatched. This CDR3 is 17 amino acids long.

The gene calls are TRBV6-5 and TRBJ1-6, with TRBD1 matching 11 bases. The length of the CDR3 is 14 residues. Germline CDR1 is MNHEY and CDR2 is SVGAGI. Germline trimming cut 5 bases from V and 10 bases from J; bases unmatched to any gene: 4. The CDR3 region has the DNA TGTGCCAGCAGTCAGGACAGGGGGCAGTCACCCCTCCACTTT. Its translation is CASSQDRGQSPLHF.

This chain connects TRBV6-2 or TRBV6-3 to TRBJ2-1, with 16 bases aligning to TRBD2. Germline V gene lookup returns CDR1 MNHEY and CDR2 SVGEGT. J gave up 2 bases and V 0 bases, and 1 base lay outside the gene matches. The CDR3 is 18 amino acids. CDR3 sequence (DNA): TGTGCCAGCAGTTACTCGGGGACTAGCGGGGGGGCCTACAATGAGCAGTTCTTC. Amino acids: CASSYSGTSGGAYNEQFF.

The chain recombines TRBV18 with TRBJ2-1, with 7 bases lining up with TRBD1. J was trimmed by 6 bases and V by 0 bases; bases with no gene match: 2. Germline V gene sequence: CDR1 KGHSH, CDR2 LQKENI. The CDR3 is made up of 14 amino acids. The CDR3 nucleotides are TGTGCCAGCTCACCACCAGGGGGCACCAATGAGCAGTTCTTC. This sequence encodes CASSPPGGTNEQFF.

The chain has TRBV3-1 (or the pseudogene TRBV3-2) and TRBJ2-7, with TRBD2 matching 10 bases. Trimming cost V 5 bases and J 2 bases; bases outside gene matches: 6. Germline-derived CDR1 and CDR2 are LGHDT and YNNKEL (reference sequence). The CDR3 spans 15 residues. The CDR3 coding sequence is TGTGCCAGCAGCGCCCTAGCGGGAGAACCCTACGAGCAGTACTTC. It yields the protein CASSALAGEPYEQYF.